The rows below give T cell receptor beta chains drawn from one sample of a study of shared clonotypes between healthy human individuals. Repertoires were generated with immunoSEQ multiplex PCR, while TCRdb's copy carries only in-frame clones and drops some. The sample contains roughly 600,000 clones, 95% to 98% of which appear only once. The sample taken for sequencing was naive CD8+ T cells sorted from blood. The source is a man under 40 in good health. Each CDR3 is given with its conserved first and last residue. A D gene is named only where the DNA matches it firmly. Clone size is shown for a subset of rows, as once, few, many or a class of expanded clone.

>TRBJ2-1|TRBV5-4|-|-
TGTGCCAGCAGCTTGTTCTCCGGTGAGCAGTTCTTC
CASSLFSGEQFF
>TRBJ2-5|TRBV9|-|TRBD1
TGTGCCAGCAGCGGAGGGACAGGGGAGACCCAGTACTTC
CASSGGTGETQYF
>TRBJ1-2|TRBV27|once|TRBD1
TGTGCCAGCAAAGATGCAGGGGGCGTTAACTATGGCTACACCTTC
CASKDAGGVNYGYTF
>TRBJ1-2|TRBV29-1|-|-
TGCAGCGCCCGGGAACCTACTAACTATGGCTACACCTTC
CSAREPTNYGYTF
>TRBJ2-7|TRBV6-4|-|TRBD1
TGTGCCAGCAGTGACCCTAAGACAGGGGGTTACGAGCAGTACTTC
CASSDPKTGGYEQYF
>TRBJ1-5|TRBV27|-|-
TGTGCCAGCAGTTCCCAACAGGGACCGAATCAGCCCCAGCATTTT
CASSSQQGPNQPQHF
>TRBJ1-1|TRBV4-1|-|-
TGCGCCACCAGTCAACAGAGGGGCACTGAAGCTTTCTTT
CATSQQRGTEAFF
>TRBJ2-7|TRBV5-1|-|TRBD2
TGCGCCAGCAGCCCAGGACTAGCGGCCTACGAGCAGTACTTC
CASSPGLAAYEQYF
>TRBJ2-7|TRBV11-2|-|-
TGTGCCAGCAGCCCCCGCGGGGGCCCGACCCCCTACGAGCAGTACTTC
CASSPRGGPTPYEQYF
>TRBJ2-7|TRBV5-4|-|-
TGTGCCAGCACCCAACCCCCCAAGGTCGAGCAGTACTTC
CASTQPPKVEQYF
>TRBJ1-1|TRBV27|-|TRBD1
TGTGCCAGCAGTAGGGGACAGGGCGGAAACACTGAAGCTTTCTTT
CASSRGQGGNTEAFF
>TRBJ1-2|TRBV4-3|-|-
TGCGCCAGCAGCCAAGACCGGACGGTGGGCTATGGCTACACCTTC
CASSQDRTVGYGYTF
>TRBJ1-1|TRBV18|-|-
TGTGCCAGCTCAGACGTGGGGGTGAACACTGAAGCTTTCTTT
CASSDVGVNTEAFF
>TRBJ2-1|TRBV27|-|TRBD2
TGTGCCAGCAGTTGGGGACTAGCAAATGAGCAGTTCTTC
CASSWGLANEQFF
>TRBJ2-1|TRBV7-9|-|-
TGTGCCAGCAGCAACGGGGCCCTTGAGCAGTTCTTC
CASSNGALEQFF
>TRBJ2-1|TRBV5-6|-|-
TGTGCCAGCAGCCTTGGGGGTCCCAATGAGCAGTTCTTC
CASSLGGPNEQFF
>TRBJ2-6|TRBV2|-|-
TGTGCCAGCATACAAGGAACTGGGGCCAACGTCCTGACTTTC
CASIQGTGANVLTF
>TRBJ1-2|TRBV27|-|-
TGTGCCAGCAGTTTATCGGGCGGGTCCCTCTACACCTTC
CASSLSGGSLYTF
>TRBJ1-5|TRBV6-5|-|-
TGTGCCAGCAGGGCCCAGCCCATCCTCAATCAGCCCCAGCATTTT
CASRAQPILNQPQHF
>TRBJ2-1|TRBV7-3|-|-
TGTGCCAGCAGCTTGACGAGCGTAAGGCTGGAATTGGGCCAAAATGAGCAGTTCTTC
CASSLTSVRLELGQNEQFF
>TRBJ2-1|TRBV5-6|-|-
TGTGCCAGCAGTCCCCAGGGGGGAGAGCAGTTCTTC
CASSPQGGEQFF
>TRBJ2-1|TRBV28|-|-
TGTGCCAGCAGTTTAGAGGGGTACAAGCAGTTCTTC
CASSLEGYKQFF
>TRBJ2-7|TRBV11-2|-|TRBD2
TGTGCCAGCAGCTTAGATCGGCTAGCGGGTACCTACGAGCAGTACTTC
CASSLDRLAGTYEQYF
>TRBJ1-1|TRBV7-9|-|TRBD1
TGTGCCAGCAGCGGCAGACAGGGTGAGCACACTGAAGCTTTCTTT
CASSGRQGEHTEAFF
>TRBJ2-7|TRBV29-1|-|TRBD1
TGCAGCGTTGAGGGCCGTGCTTGGACAGGGGGGAAATTGTACCCCTACGAGCAGTACTTC
CSVEGRAWTGGKLYPYEQYF
>TRBJ2-7|TRBV2|-|-
TGTGCCAGCAGTACCATCAGGGGAACACACGAGCAGTACTTC
CASSTIRGTHEQYF
>TRBJ1-2|TRBV25-1|-|TRBD1
TGTGCCAGCAATTACGGGACAGGGGTATTTATGGCCTTC
CASNYGTGVFMAF
>TRBJ1-2|TRBV6-5|-|-
TGTGCCAGCAGTTACTCCCCCCCTTATGGCTACACCTTC
CASSYSPPYGYTF
>TRBJ1-1|TRBV11-2|once|-
TGTGCCAGCAGTTCGAACTACAAGAACACTGAAGCTTTCTTT
CASSSNYKNTEAFF
>TRBJ2-2|TRBV11-2|-|TRBD1
TGTGCCAGCAGCCCCCCGGACAGGGTGAACACCGGGGAGCTGTTTTTT
CASSPPDRVNTGELFF
>TRBJ2-5|TRBV29-1|-|-
TGCAGCGTTGAAGAACCGGGGGTGGAGGAAGAGACCCAGTACTTC
CSVEEPGVEEETQYF
>TRBJ1-3|TRBV4-1|-|-
TGCGCCAGCAGCCAGCAAGACGTCCCCTCTGGAAACACCATATATTTT
CASSQQDVPSGNTIYF
>TRBJ1-5|TRBV2|-|-
TGTGCCAGCAGCGACGGGACAACGGATAGCAATCAGCCCCAGCATTTT
CASSDGTTDSNQPQHF
>TRBJ2-7|TRBV10-2|-|-
TGCGCCAGCAGTGAAAGGACTGTTCCCTACGAGCAGTACTTC
CASSERTVPYEQYF
>TRBJ2-7|TRBV7-3|once|TRBD1
TGTGCCAGCAGCCTGACAGGGGGTATGGACTACGAGCAGTACTTC
CASSLTGGMDYEQYF
>TRBJ2-3|TRBV15|-|TRBD2
TGTGCCACCAGCTCCGAAGGGACTAGCAGAGATACGCAGTATTTT
CATSSEGTSRDTQYF
>TRBJ2-7|TRBV7-9|-|TRBD1
TGTGCCAGCAGCCCGGGACAGGGGGTCTCCTACGAGCAGTACTTC
CASSPGQGVSYEQYF
>TRBJ2-5|TRBV7-9|-|-
TGTGCCAGCAGCCCCCTGGGGGGCGGAGAGACCCAGTACTTC
CASSPLGGGETQYF
>TRBJ2-1|TRBV14|once|-
TGTGCCAGCAGCCATAGTACCATCGAGCAGTTCTTC
CASSHSTIEQFF
>TRBJ2-5|TRBV10-1|-|TRBD1
TGCGCCAGCAGTGAGTCGAAGGGGGCCCAAGAGACCCAGTACTTC
CASSESKGAQETQYF
>TRBJ2-7|TRBV5-6|-|-
TGTGCCAGCAGCTTCGGGGGCAGCTACGAGCAGTACTTC
CASSFGGSYEQYF
>TRBJ2-1|TRBV7-9|-|-
TGTGCCAGCAGCTTAGGTCAGCGCTCAGGGCAGTTCTTC
CASSLGQRSGQFF
>TRBJ1-1|TRBV29-1|-|-
TGCAGCGCCCAGGACTGGAACACTGAAGCTTTCTTT
CSAQDWNTEAFF
>TRBJ2-7|TRBV5-1|-|-
TGCGCCAGCAGCTTGGCCTTAGGGCAGGTCTCCTACGAGCAGTACTTC
CASSLALGQVSYEQYF
>TRBJ2-5|TRBV9|-|TRBD2
TGTGCCAGCAGCGCTAGCGGGAGTATAGAGACCCAGTACTTC
CASSASGSIETQYF